The rows below give T cell receptor beta chains drawn from one sample of a study of blood T cell repertoires in COVID-19. Data came from immunoSEQ multiplex PCR; TCRdb stores just in-frame clones and leaves some out. The repertoire holds 70,000 to 95,000 clones, approximately 90% seen once, with about 5% in the top ten. What was sequenced was peripheral blood. The receptors come from an elderly woman with active COVID-19. Each CDR3 is given with its conserved first and last residue. A D gene is named only where the DNA matches it firmly.

CDR3nt,CDR3aa,d_gene,j_gene,v_gene
TGTGCCAGTAGTATTTTAGCGGGAGGGTACAGCACAGATACGCAGTATTTT,CASSILAGGYSTDTQYF,TRBD2,TRBJ2-3,TRBV19
TGTGCCAGCAGCCATCGAGGGCCAACTAATGAAAAACTGTTTTTT,CASSHRGPTNEKLFF,.,TRBJ1-4,TRBV3-1/TRBV3-2
TGTGCCAGCAGTTCGTTATTAGCCAAAAACATTCAGTACTTC,CASSSLLAKNIQYF,.,TRBJ2-4,TRBV6-2/TRBV6-3
TGTGCCAACAGTCCCAGGACTAGAACTAGCGAGCAGTACTTC,CANSPRTRTSEQYF,TRBD2,TRBJ2-7,TRBV28